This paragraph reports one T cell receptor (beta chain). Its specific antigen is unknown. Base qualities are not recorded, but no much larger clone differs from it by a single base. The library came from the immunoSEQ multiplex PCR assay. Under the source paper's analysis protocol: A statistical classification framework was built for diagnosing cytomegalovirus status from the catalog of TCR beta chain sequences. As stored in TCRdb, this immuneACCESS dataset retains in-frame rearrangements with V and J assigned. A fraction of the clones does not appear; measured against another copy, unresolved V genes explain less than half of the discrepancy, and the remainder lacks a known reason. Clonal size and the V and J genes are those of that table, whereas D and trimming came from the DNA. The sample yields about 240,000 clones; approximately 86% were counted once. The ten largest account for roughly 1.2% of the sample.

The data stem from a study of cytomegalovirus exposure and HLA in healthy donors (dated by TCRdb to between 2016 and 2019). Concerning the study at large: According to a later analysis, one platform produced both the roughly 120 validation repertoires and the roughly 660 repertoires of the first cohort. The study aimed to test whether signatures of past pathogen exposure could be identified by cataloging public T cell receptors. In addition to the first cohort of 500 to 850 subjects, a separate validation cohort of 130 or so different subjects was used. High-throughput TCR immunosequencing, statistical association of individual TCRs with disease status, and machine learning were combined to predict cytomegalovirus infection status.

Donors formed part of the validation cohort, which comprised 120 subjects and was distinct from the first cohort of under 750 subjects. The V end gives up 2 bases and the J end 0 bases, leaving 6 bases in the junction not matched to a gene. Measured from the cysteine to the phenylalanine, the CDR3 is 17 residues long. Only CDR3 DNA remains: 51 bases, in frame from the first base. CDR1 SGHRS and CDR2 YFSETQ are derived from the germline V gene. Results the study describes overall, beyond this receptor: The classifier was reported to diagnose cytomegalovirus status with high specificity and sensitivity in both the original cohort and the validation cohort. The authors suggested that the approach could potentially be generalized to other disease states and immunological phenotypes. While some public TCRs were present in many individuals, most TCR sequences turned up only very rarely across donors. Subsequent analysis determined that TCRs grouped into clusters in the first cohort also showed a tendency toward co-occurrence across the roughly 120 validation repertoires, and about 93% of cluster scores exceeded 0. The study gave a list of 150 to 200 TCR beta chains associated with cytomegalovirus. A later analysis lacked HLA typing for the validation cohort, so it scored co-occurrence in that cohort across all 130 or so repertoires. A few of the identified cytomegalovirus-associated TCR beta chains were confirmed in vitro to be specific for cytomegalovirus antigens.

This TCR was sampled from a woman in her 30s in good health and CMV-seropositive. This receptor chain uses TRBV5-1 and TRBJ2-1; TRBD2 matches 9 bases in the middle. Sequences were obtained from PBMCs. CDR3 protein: CASSLQAGGSSYNEQFF. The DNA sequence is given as TGCGCCAGCAGCTTACAAGCGGGGGGAAGCTCCTACAATGAGCAGTTCTTC.